Shown below are 3 T cell receptor beta chains from a single sample sequenced in a study of technical replicates of blood from several donors. Clones were read by immunoSEQ multiplex PCR, and TCRdb kept only the in-frame ones, dropping some. The sample contains about 75,000 clones, roughly 91% of which appear only once. Material for sequencing was T cells isolated from PBMCs. These receptors were taken from a human donor in good health. Some clones in this sample may be carry-over from other donors' samples.

The chain is built from TRBV2 and TRBJ2-5; D is undetermined. V gave up 4 bases and J gave up 6 bases, with 3 bases separating them. Germline V gene lookup returns CDR1 SNHLY and CDR2 FYNNEI. The CDR3 runs to 10 residues. The CDR3 DNA is TGTGCCAGCAGTGGGCAGACCCAGTACTTC. Translating it yields CASSGQTQYF. The full variable domain, completed using reference TRBV2 and TRBJ2-5, is EPEVTQTPSHQVTQMGQEVILRCVPISNHLYFYWYRQILGQKVEFLVSFYNNEISEKSEIFDDQFSVERPDGSNFTLKIRSTKLEDSAMYFCASSGQTQYFGPGTRLLVL.

The chain has TRBV6-5 and TRBJ1-1, with D perhaps TRBD1 (5 bases). Per the germline V gene, CDR1 is MNHEY and CDR2 is SVGAGI. Trimming cost V 6 bases and J 0 bases, with 14 bases left between them. This CDR3 spans 15 amino acids. CDR3 region: CASRPAMTVNTEAFF. The CDR3 DNA reads as TGTGCCAGCAGACCCGCCATGACAGTGAACACTGAAGCTTTCTTT.

The chain has TRBV13 and TRBJ1-2; 11 nucleotides match TRBD1. The CDR3 is made up of 14 amino acids. Trimming at V came to 4 bases and at J to 5 bases, leaving 3 bases not matched to a gene. The germline V gene has CDR1 PRHDT and CDR2 FYEKMQ (reference sequence). In DNA, the CDR3 is TGTGCCAGCAGCTCGGACAGGGGGCGATATGGCTACACCTTC. Amino acids: CASSSDRGRYGYTF.